Listed here are 26 T cell receptor beta chains from one sample, sequenced in a study of CD4 T cells in relation to SARS-CoV-2 and coronaviruses. These receptors lack a known antigen. CD4+ T cells from unexposed donors were obtained before the COVID-19 pandemic (2011-2018). Isolation of CD4+ T cells took place after about eleven days in culture. Method: immunoSEQ multiplex PCR; TCRdb's copy keeps in-frame clones and lacks some. The table shows 20,000 to 25,000 clones, with about 66% occurring only once. Sequencing was carried out using CD4+ T cells from PBMCs, cultured in vitro. These receptor sequences come from a human donor in good health.

The rearrangement links TRBV25-1 to TRBJ2-1; D may be TRBD2 (5 bases). Germline V lookup: CDR1 MGHDK, CDR2 SYGVNS. There are 13 residues in the CDR3. V was clipped by 2 bases and J by 6 bases, with 8 bases between them. The CDR3 DNA reads as TGTGCCAGCAGTGAAGCGGGCCGCAATGAGCAGTTCTTC. This translates into CASSEAGRNEQFF. Based on the CDR3 plus reference TRBV25-1 and TRBJ2-1, the full variable domain is EADIYQTPRYLVIGTGKKITLECSQTMGHDKMYWYQQDPGMELHLIHYSYGVNSTEKGDLSSESTVSRIRTEHFPLTLESARPSHTSQYLCASSEAGRNEQFFGPGTRLTVL.

The chain carries TRBV5-6 and TRBJ2-5, with D maybe TRBD2 (6 bases). V was shortened by 3 bases and J by 3 bases, with 12 bases between the two germline ends. The CDR3 consists of 14 residues. The germline V gene encodes CDR1 SGHDT and CDR2 YYEEEE. CDR3 sequence: CASSSVAVEETQYF. CDR3 nucleotides: TGTGCCAGCAGCTCCGTAGCGGTGGAAGAGACCCAGTACTTC.

This clone was counted once. The CDR3 reads CASIGGRTGLQETQYF. The DNA for the CDR3 is TGCGCCAGCATCGGAGGCCGTACAGGCCTCCAAGAGACCCAGTACTTC. The chain recombines TRBV5-1 with TRBJ2-5; D is possibly TRBD1 or TRBD2 (5 bases each). V shed 6 bases and J shed 1 base, with 19 bases lying between them. Germline V gene sequence: CDR1 SGHRS, CDR2 YFSETQ. This CDR3 comprises 16 residues.

This clone has a handful of counts. J is TRBJ1-1 and V is TRBV27; no reliable D call. Germline V lookup: CDR1 MNHEY, CDR2 SMNVEV (reference sequence). CDR3 size: 13 residues. The V and J ends lost 5 bases and 2 bases respectively, with 9 bases between them. CDR3 DNA sequence: TGTGCCAGCAGTCCCGGGAGAAACACTGAAGCTTTCTTT. It translates to CASSPGRNTEAFF.

J is TRBJ2-7 and V is TRBV10-3; a possible D gene is TRBD2 (6 bases). CDR1 and CDR2 (germline): ENHRY, SYGVKD. The CDR3 covers 15 residues. Trimming took off 6 bases at V and 7 bases at J, with 22 bases between the two ends. CDR3 protein: CAISGDSAGLWEQYF. The CDR3 DNA sequence: TGTGCCATCAGCGGGGACTCGGCGGGGCTGTGGGAGCAGTACTTC.

The V gene is TRBV6-5, the J gene TRBJ2-7; 9 positions match TRBD2. CDR1 MNHEY and CDR2 SVGAGI come from the germline V gene. This CDR3 spans 14 amino acids. The J segment lost 7 bases and the V segment lost 1 base, leaving 5 bases of the junction unmatched. The CDR3 region has the DNA TGTGCCAGCAGTTACTATGGGACTAGCAGAGAGCAGTACTTC. Translating it yields CASSYYGTSREQYF.

The rearrangement uses TRBV30 and TRBJ2-3, with a tentative D call TRBD1 (6 bases). Trimming took 3 bases from V and 3 from J, leaving 10 bases between them. CDR3 size: 13 residues. CDR1 and CDR2 (germline): GTSNPN, SVGIG (reference sequence). The DNA for the CDR3 is TGTGCCTGGAGGACAGGATGGACAGATACGCAGTATTTT. Amino acids: CAWRTGWTDTQYF.

The rearrangement links TRBV12-3 or TRBV12-4 to TRBJ1-2, with D unresolved. This CDR3 region has 12 residues. Between the trimmed V and J ends, which lost 4 bases and 8 bases, there was a span of 11 bases. CDR3 residues: CASSSRERGYTF. The DNA of the CDR3 is TGTGCCAGCAGTTCACGGGAAAGAGGCTACACCTTC.

This clone was observed a few times. The J gene is TRBJ2-1, the V gene TRBV4-1; the match to TRBD2 covers 7 bases. Trimming took 0 bases from V and 5 from J; bases not matched to a gene: 13. This CDR3 comprises 18 residues. CDR1 and CDR2 (germline): MGHRA, YSYEKL. CDR3 nucleotides: TGCGCCAGCAGCCAAGATCAGGTCGTGCTAGCGGATCACAATGAGCAGTTCTTC. Translation gives CASSQDQVVLADHNEQFF.

This clone was observed a handful of times. The J gene is TRBJ2-1, the V gene TRBV4-3; 12 bases match TRBD1. Germline CDR1 LGHNA, CDR2 YSLEER. Trimming took 5 bases from V and 8 from J; bases not matched to a gene: 10. This CDR3 contains 16 residues. The CDR3 protein is CASSGQVGQGADEQFF. Written as DNA, the CDR3 is TGCGCCAGCAGCGGCCAGGTGGGACAGGGGGCAGATGAGCAGTTCTTC.

The chain uses TRBV20-1 and TRBJ2-7, with a tentative D call TRBD1 (6 bases). This CDR3 has 14 amino acids. Germline assignment: CDR1 DFQATT and CDR2 SNEGSKA (reference sequence). Trimming took 3 bases from V and 2 from J, leaving 14 bases between them. This CDR3 is CSASTGSSAYEQYF. The CDR3 DNA sequence: TGCAGTGCTAGTACAGGGAGCTCGGCCTACGAGCAGTACTTC.

This clone has just a few counts. The CDR3 protein is CASSTIPTPKTVYGYTF. In DNA form, the CDR3 reads TGTGCCAGCAGTACCATCCCGACGCCTAAGACAGTCTATGGCTACACCTTC. The chain links TRBV5-4 to TRBJ1-2; D is possibly TRBD1 (5 bases). The CDR3 is 17 amino acids. V was shortened by 5 bases and J by 4 bases, with 24 bases between the two germline ends. Germline-derived CDR1 and CDR2 are SGHNT and YYREEE (reference sequence).

The chain is built from TRBV7-9 and TRBJ2-7; the D is unclear. Germline CDR1 and CDR2: SEHNR and FQNEAQ (reference sequence). With 0 bases removed from V and 0 bases from J, the gap between germline ends came to 15 bases. CDR3 size: 17 residues. The CDR3 is CASSLAESRLSSYEQYF. The DNA of the CDR3 is TGTGCCAGCAGCTTAGCGGAGAGCCGATTGAGCTCCTACGAGCAGTACTTC. The complete variable domain, with remaining parts taken from reference TRBV7-9 and TRBJ2-7, reads DTGVSQNPRHKITKRGQNVTFRCDPISEHNRLYWYRQTLGQGPEFLTYFQNEAQLEKSRLLSDRFSAERPKGSFSTLEIQRTEQGDSAMYLCASSLAESRLSSYEQYFGPGTRLTVT.

The sample holds a few counts of this clone. The rearrangement joins TRBV7-9 to TRBJ1-2; 7 nucleotides align to TRBD1. Germline CDR1 SEHNR, CDR2 FQNEAQ (reference sequence). The CDR3 runs 13 residues. J gave up 7 bases and V 5 bases, and 7 bases lay outside the gene matches. The CDR3 sequence: CASSTTGVVGYTF. The CDR3 region has the DNA TGTGCCAGCAGCACTACAGGGGTGGTTGGCTACACCTTC.

The chain couples TRBV11-2 to TRBJ1-5; 10 nucleotides align to TRBD1. Germline values: CDR1 SGHAT, CDR2 FQNNGV. The CDR3 is made up of 17 amino acids. Germline trimming cut 6 bases from V and 4 bases from J; bases unmatched to any gene: 12. CDR3 sequence (DNA): TGTGCCAGCAGAAAAGGGACAGGGGATCGAGGGAATCAGCCCCAGCATTTT. Translated, it gives CASRKGTGDRGNQPQHF.

The rearrangement links TRBV12-3 or TRBV12-4 to TRBJ2-7; TRBD1 matches 8 bases. The junction had 4 bases not matched to a gene; V was cut back by 5 bases and J by 7 bases. CDR3 length equals 12 residues. The CDR3 DNA reads as TGTGCCAGCAGTCCGACAGGGGTTGAGCAGTACTTC. Protein sequence: CASSPTGVEQYF.

This clone has a single count. The gene calls are TRBV3-1 (or the pseudogene TRBV3-2) and TRBJ1-2; D is possibly TRBD1 (5 bases). V was pared by 0 bases and J by 4 bases, with 9 bases between. The CDR3 is made up of 14 amino acids. From germline, CDR1 is LGHDT and CDR2 YNNKEL (reference sequence). The CDR3 loop is CASSQDRGSYGYTF. Written as DNA, the CDR3 is TGTGCCAGCAGCCAAGATCGGGGGAGCTATGGCTACACCTTC.

This clone was picked up a small number of times. This chain joins TRBV6-6 and TRBJ1-3; D possibly corresponds to TRBD1 (6 bases). V gave up 7 bases and J gave up 4 bases, with 14 bases separating them. CDR1 and CDR2 from the germline V gene are MNHNY and SVGAGI (reference sequence). The CDR3 is 14 residues long. DNA of the CDR3: TGTGCCAGCATCCAGGGGCTCAGGGGAAACACCATATATTTT. Amino acid sequence: CASIQGLRGNTIYF.

The genes are TRBV3-1 (or the pseudogene TRBV3-2) and TRBJ2-3; no clear D gene. The CDR3 length is 14 residues. Germline CDR1 and CDR2: LGHDT and YNNKEL (reference sequence). V lost 4 bases and J lost 0, with 8 bases in between. This chain's CDR3 is CASSRTDSTDTQYF. The CDR3 nucleotides read TGTGCCAGCAGCCGGACGGATAGCACAGATACGCAGTATTTT.

The chain is built from TRBV6-6 and TRBJ1-6, with 7 bases fitting TRBD1. The CDR3 is made up of 15 amino acids. Germline CDR1 reads MNHNY; CDR2 reads SVGAGI (reference sequence). The ends lost 2 bases at V and 7 bases at J; junction bases unmatched: 5. The CDR3 is CASSYPGGVNSPLHF. The DNA of the CDR3 is TGTGCCAGCAGTTACCCAGGGGGGGTGAATTCACCCCTCCACTTT.

The rearrangement links TRBV4-1 to TRBJ1-5; D gene ambiguous. The V end was cut by 1 base, the J end by 10 bases, with 8 bases between. This CDR3 contains 12 residues. Germline V gene lookup returns CDR1 MGHRA and CDR2 YSYEKL. The CDR3 coding sequence is TGCGCCAGCAGCCAAGTGTTAGGTCCCCAGCATTTT. Encoded protein: CASSQVLGPQHF.

In its sample, this clone was seen a few times. The V and J genes are TRBV9 and TRBJ2-1; D uncertain. Trimming removed 4 bases at V and 5 bases at J, with 7 bases between. The germline gives CDR1 SGDLS, CDR2 YYNGEE. The CDR3 has 12 residues. CDR3 coding DNA: TGTGCCAGCAGCCGGTCTAACAATGAGCAGTTCTTC. As protein: CASSRSNNEQFF.

The CDR3 loop reads CASSPNRDVVYF. Written as DNA, the CDR3 is TGTGCCAGCAGTCCAAACAGGGACGTGGTGTACTTC. The rearrangement links TRBV7-2 to TRBJ2-4; tentatively, D is TRBD1 (6 bases). Trimming stripped 6 bases from V and 15 bases from J, with 18 bases between. The CDR3 contains 12 residues. CDR1 is SGHTA, CDR2 FQGNSA, per germline.

The chain uses TRBV6-2 or TRBV6-3 and TRBJ2-7; TRBD1 matches at 7 bases. With V trimmed by 5 bases and J by 4 bases, 11 bases remained unmatched. Germline CDR1 MNHEY, CDR2 SVGEGT. This CDR3 comprises 15 residues. CDR3 sequence: CASSQPGQRRYEQYF. CDR3 in DNA: TGTGCCAGCAGTCAACCGGGACAGAGGCGGTACGAGCAGTACTTC.

The rearrangement joins TRBV4-1 to TRBJ2-7, with TRBD2 matching 8 bases. This CDR3 comprises 16 residues. The V segment lost 1 base and the J segment 2 bases; nucleotides outside the gene matches: 7. From germline, CDR1 is MGHRA and CDR2 YSYEKL. The CDR3 nucleotides are TGCGCCAGCAGCCAAGTCGGGGGGGCGACAACCTACGAGCAGTACTTC. Protein: CASSQVGGATTYEQYF.

The V gene is TRBV5-1, the J gene TRBJ2-3; 7 bases map to TRBD1. V lost 10 bases, J lost 5 bases, and 7 bases stayed unmatched. Germline lookup yields CDR1 SGHRS and CDR2 YFSETQ. This CDR3 is built from 12 residues. The CDR3 sequence: CAAGQDGDTQYF. For the CDR3, the DNA is TGCGCCGCCGGACAGGACGGAGATACGCAGTATTTT.